This T cell receptor beta chain was sequenced for a study of blood T cell repertoires in COVID-19. Study-level information: Collection of acute and convalescent COVID-19 samples took place in the United States, Italy and Spain. From T cells, B-cell-depleted T cells, or PBMCs came the material, which was cDNA or gDNA.

This CDR3 contains 15 residues. Trimming removed 5 bases at V and 5 bases at J, with 16 bases between. The germline V gene encodes CDR1 MNHEY and CDR2 SMNVEV (reference sequence). The sample holds one count of this clone. In the original analysis: Nucleated cell number was recorded as an estimate derived from reference gene primer amplification. The protocol was immunoSEQ multiplex PCR, while the TCRdb copy is restricted to in-frame clones and leaves out a portion. That table is the source of V, J and clone size, and D and trimming were worked out from the DNA. The sample holds roughly 120,000 clones; more than 80% are singletons and the top ten take under 6%.

Sequenced sample: peripheral blood. The rearrangement links TRBV27 to TRBJ2-1; D is ambiguous. This receptor was obtained from a woman in her fifties or sixties with acute or convalescent COVID-19. CDR3 loop: CASSPYVARDNEQFF. DNA for the CDR3: TGTGCCAGCAGTCCCTACGTAGCTCGGGACAATGAGCAGTTCTTC.